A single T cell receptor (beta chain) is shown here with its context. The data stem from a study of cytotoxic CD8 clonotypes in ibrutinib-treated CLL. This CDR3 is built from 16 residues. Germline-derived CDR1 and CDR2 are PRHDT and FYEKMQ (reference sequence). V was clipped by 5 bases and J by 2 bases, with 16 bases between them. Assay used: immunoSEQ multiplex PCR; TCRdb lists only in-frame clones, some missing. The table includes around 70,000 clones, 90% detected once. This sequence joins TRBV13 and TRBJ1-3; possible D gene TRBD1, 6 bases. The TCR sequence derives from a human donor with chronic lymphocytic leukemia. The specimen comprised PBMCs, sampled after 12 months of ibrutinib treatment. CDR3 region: CASSRYAGAAGNTIYF. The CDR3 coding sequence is TGTGCCAGCAGCCGATACGCAGGGGCTGCTGGAAACACCATATATTTT. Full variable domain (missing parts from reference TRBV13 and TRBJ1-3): AAGVIQSPRHLIKEKRETATLKCYPIPRHDTVYWYQQGPGQDPQFLISFYEKMQSDKGSIPDRFSAQQFSDYHSELNMSSLELGDSALYFCASSRYAGAAGNTIYFGEGSWLTVV.